This is a list of T cell receptor beta chains from one sample in a study of blood T cell repertoires in COVID-19. Generated by immunoSEQ multiplex PCR, the TCRdb table keeps only in-frame clones and is missing some. The sample contains 4,000 to 6,000 clones, around nine tenths of which appear only once. Sequenced sample: peripheral blood. The receptors were gathered from an elderly woman with acute or convalescent COVID-19. Each CDR3 is given with its conserved first and last residue. D genes are given only for firm matches. A clone size is listed for some rows: how often the clone was seen (once, few, many), or a class if it is expanded.

. | TRBJ1-1 | . | TRBV5-1 | TGCGCCAGCAGCCCTGGACAGAACACTGAAGCTTTCTTT | CASSPGQNTEAFF
. | TRBJ2-6 | . | TRBV5-1 | TGCGCCAGCAGCTTGGGATTCTTGCCTACCTCTGGGGCCAACGTCCTGACTTTC | CASSLGFLPTSGANVLTF
. | TRBJ1-1 | . | TRBV7-2 | TGTGCCAGCAGCTTTATTTCGGGACTCACTGAAGCTTTCTTT | CASSFISGLTEAFF
TRBD2 | TRBJ2-5 | . | TRBV4-1 | TGCGCCAGCAGCCGATTCCTAGCGGGGCCTAAAGAGACCCAGTACTTC | CASSRFLAGPKETQYF
. | TRBJ2-2 | . | TRBV14 | TGTGCCAGCAGTGGGGCGGTGAGGACCGGGGAGCTGTTTTTT | CASSGAVRTGELFF
. | TRBJ2-7 | . | TRBV18 | TGTGCCAGCTCACCATATGGGGGGTCCTACGAGCAGTACTTC | CASSPYGGSYEQYF
. | TRBJ1-4 | . | TRBV7-9 | TGTGCCAGCAGCTACCAGGACGGGAATCTCTCTTGG | CASSYQDGNLSW
TRBD1 | TRBJ1-2 | . | TRBV5-1 | TGCGCCAGTCGCGAGACAGGGGACTACACCTTC | CASRETGDYTF
TRBD1 | TRBJ1-2 | . | TRBV18 | TGTGCCAGCTCACCATCAACAGGGGTGTGGGGCTACACCTTC | CASSPSTGVWGYTF
TRBD1 | TRBJ1-1 | . | TRBV30 | TGTGCCTCCTCGACAGGGTTCGGGGACACTGAAGCTTTCTTT | CASSTGFGDTEAFF
TRBD2 | TRBJ2-2 | . | TRBV5-1 | TGCGCCAGCAGCTCCGCGGGGGGGGCCGGGGAGCTGTTTTTT | CASSSAGGAGELFF
TRBD1 | TRBJ2-7 | . | TRBV2 | TGTGCCAGCCGGGACAGCCTTTACGAGCAGTACTTC | CASRDSLYEQYF
TRBD2 | TRBJ2-1 | . | TRBV5-4 | TGTGCCAGCAGCTTGGGGCCTAGCGGGGGCCACAATGAGCAGTTCTTC | CASSLGPSGGHNEQFF
. | TRBJ2-1 | . | TRBV5-4 | TGTGCCAGCAGCCTAGGACACGTGATTGAGAATGAGCAGTTCTTC | CASSLGHVIENEQFF
TRBD2 | TRBJ2-3 | . | TRBV10-3 | TGTGCCATCACTAGCGGGGGCACAGATACGCAGTATTTT | CAITSGGTDTQYF
. | TRBJ1-2 | . | TRBV30 | TGTGCCTGGAGTGTTTGGGGGGGGGATGGCTACACCTTC | CAWSVWGGDGYTF
TRBD1 | TRBJ2-7 | . | TRBV19 | TGTGCCAGTAGTATAGTCCGGGACAGGGTAAACGAGCAGTACTTC | CASSIVRDRVNEQYF
. | TRBJ2-7 | . | TRBV6-5 | TGTGCCAGCAGTCGCCTTCACTCCGAGCAGTACTTC | CASSRLHSEQYF
. | TRBJ1-3 | few | TRBV10-3 | TGTGCCATCAGTGAGTCGAGCGGTGGAAACACCATATATTTT | CAISESSGGNTIYF
. | TRBJ2-7 | . | TRBV11-3 | TGTGCCAGCAGCTTAGGGCCCAACTACGAGCAGTACTTC | CASSLGPNYEQYF
TRBD2 | TRBJ2-3 | . | TRBV5-1 | TGCGCCAGCAGCTCTAGCGGGCGGTTCACAGATACGCAGTATTTT | CASSSSGRFTDTQYF
. | TRBJ2-3 | . | TRBV6-5 | TGTGCCAGCAGTTTGGGCAGAACCTACACAGATACGCAGTATTTT | CASSLGRTYTDTQYF
TRBD2 | TRBJ2-7 | . | TRBV5-1 | TGCGCCAGCAGCTTGGAGATAGCGGGGGGCGAGCAGTACTTC | CASSLEIAGGEQYF
. | TRBJ2-7 | . | TRBV5-3 | TGTGCCAGAAGCTTGTGGGGACACACCTACGAGCAGTACTTC | CARSLWGHTYEQYF
. | TRBJ2-2 | . | TRBV29-1 | TGCAGCGTTGGGCGGGGGAACACCGGGGAGCTGTTTTTT | CSVGRGNTGELFF
. | TRBJ1-1 | . | TRBV28 | TGTGCCAGCAGTTCGGTTACGGACACTGAAGCTTTCTTT | CASSSVTDTEAFF
. | TRBJ1-2 | . | TRBV2 | TGTGCCAGCAGTGAAGCGCTTGCCGGGGTGGGCTACACCTTC | CASSEALAGVGYTF
. | TRBJ2-4 | . | TRBV27 | TGTGCCAGCAGTCCTCTAGCCACCAAAAACATTCAGTACTTC | CASSPLATKNIQYF
. | TRBJ2-3 | once | TRBV3-1/TRBV3-2 | TGTGCCAGCAGCCCAAGTGGGCTCCTCGGCAATACGCAGTATTTT | CASSPSGLLGNTQYF
. | TRBJ2-3 | . | TRBV18 | TGTGCCAGCTCACCCAGGACAGCCACAGATACGCAGTATTTT | CASSPRTATDTQYF
TRBD2 | TRBJ2-1 | . | TRBV11-2 | TGTGCCAGCAGCTGGGGAACTAGCGGATACAATGAGCAGTTCTTC | CASSWGTSGYNEQFF
TRBD2 | TRBJ2-5 | . | TRBV7-9 | TGTGCCAGCAGCTTCCCACTAGCGGGGGGAGAGACCCAGTACTTC | CASSFPLAGGETQYF
. | TRBJ2-1 | . | TRBV7-2 | TGTGCCAGCAGCTTAACGGTTAGCTCCTACAATGAGCAGTTCTTC | CASSLTVSSYNEQFF
TRBD2 | TRBJ2-4 | . | TRBV14 | TGTGCCAGCAGCCGGGGACTAGGGAACATTCAGTACTTC | CASSRGLGNIQYF
TRBD1 | TRBJ2-3 | . | TRBV18 | TGTGCCAGCTCACGGCCTCCGGGACAGGGCCGGGGAGATACGCAGTATTTT | CASSRPPGQGRGDTQYF
. | TRBJ2-5 | . | TRBV7-8 | TGTGCCAGCAGCCCCACAGGGGAGACCCAGTACTTC | CASSPTGETQYF
. | TRBJ2-1 | . | TRBV2 | TGTGCCAGCAGCGCCAGCTCCTACAATGAGCAGTTCTTC | CASSASSYNEQFF
. | TRBJ1-1 | . | TRBV5-1 | TGCGCCAGCAGTGAAAACCAGGAGGGGAAAGCTTTCTTT | CASSENQEGKAFF
. | TRBJ1-4 | few | TRBV3-1/TRBV3-2 | TGTGCCAGCGCCGGCGGACTACAAGGTACGGGAAAACTGTTTTTT | CASAGGLQGTGKLFF
. | TRBJ2-1 | once | TRBV15 | TGTGCCACCAGCAGAGATACGGGCGGGTACAATGAGCAGTTCTTC | CATSRDTGGYNEQFF
. | TRBJ1-2 | . | TRBV28 | TGTGCCAGCACCCCCGGGACAAATGGTGGCTACACCTTC | CASTPGTNGGYTF
. | TRBJ1-5 | . | TRBV9 | TGTGCCAGCAGCGCATTGGACAGACCCAATCAGCCCCAGCATTTT | CASSALDRPNQPQHF
. | TRBJ2-5 | . | TRBV28 | TGTGCCAGCAGTCTAGGACAGTTCCAAGAGACCCAGTACTTC | CASSLGQFQETQYF
. | TRBJ1-3 | . | TRBV30 | TGTGCCTGGGACCCTGCGAGGTATGGAAACACCATATATTTT | CAWDPARYGNTIYF
TRBD2 | TRBJ2-1 | . | TRBV10-3 | TGTGCCATCAGTAGCGGGGGGGTTCACAATGAGCAGTTCTTC | CAISSGGVHNEQFF
. | TRBJ2-7 | . | TRBV2 | TGTGCCAGCAGGGAGAACAGGGACTCCTACGAGCAGTACTTC | CASRENRDSYEQYF
. | TRBJ1-5 | . | TRBV28 | TGTGCCAGCAGTTTACGGTCAGTGGAGGGAGGGTTTCGGTTTAGCAATCAGCCCCAGCATTTT | CASSLRSVEGGFRFSNQPQHF
. | TRBJ1-2 | . | TRBV7-2 | TGTGCCAGCAGCTTAGGTCGAGTCCTCACTCCCTATGGCTACACCTTC | CASSLGRVLTPYGYTF
. | TRBJ2-7 | . | TRBV6-6 | TGTGCCAGCAGGGGAACAGGGCAGCCCTTCTACGAGCAGTACTTC | CASRGTGQPFYEQYF
TRBD1 | TRBJ1-5 | once | TRBV28 | TGTGCCAGCCGCCCCGCGGACAGGATCAATCAGCCCCAGCATTTT | CASRPADRINQPQHF
. | TRBJ1-2 | . | TRBV25-1 | TGTGCCAGCAGCTGGTCAGGGGATGGCTACACCTTC | CASSWSGDGYTF
. | TRBJ2-3 | . | TRBV10-3 | TGTGCCATCAGTGAGTTTCAGCGTGTCACAGATACGCAGTATTTT | CAISEFQRVTDTQYF
. | TRBJ1-2 | . | TRBV6-5 | TGTGCCAGCAAGAGCCAGACAGCTATCTATGGCTACACCTTC | CASKSQTAIYGYTF
TRBD1 | TRBJ1-6 | once | TRBV5-5 | TGTGCCAGCAGCCCGGGACAGCCCTGGAGTTCACCCCTCCACTTT | CASSPGQPWSSPLHF
TRBD2 | TRBJ2-3 | . | TRBV9 | TGTGCCAGCAGCCCCGGGGGACTAAGCACAGATACGCAGTATTTT | CASSPGGLSTDTQYF
TRBD1 | TRBJ1-6 | few | TRBV10-3 | TGTGCCATCAGTAGGACAGGGGGCAATTCACCCCTCCACTTT | CAISRTGGNSPLHF
. | TRBJ1-5 | . | TRBV19 | TGTGCCAGTAGTATTTCAGGGGAGAATCAGCCCCAGCATTTT | CASSISGENQPQHF
. | TRBJ2-4 | . | TRBV7-9 | TGTGCCAGCAGCCTCGCGCAGGTGAACATTCAGTACTTC | CASSLAQVNIQYF
TRBD1 | TRBJ1-6 | . | TRBV6-5 | TGTGCCAGCAGTTACGTGGCAGGGGGAAGATCACCCCTCCACTTT | CASSYVAGGRSPLHF
. | TRBJ2-7 | . | TRBV5-8 | TGTGCCAGCAGCCCAGGGGATAACAGACTATACGAGCAGTACTTC | CASSPGDNRLYEQYF